What follows is one TCR beta chain and its context. The sample originates from a study of T cells after yellow fever vaccination. TCRdb ran MiXCR on the 5' RACE reads and lists one entry per CDR3 protein. The table records approximately 250,000 distinct CDR3 sequences, about 5% of them present only once. Trimming pared 0 bases from V and 5 bases from J, leaving 18 bases between. There are 17 residues in the CDR3. Germline loops: CDR1 SGHDT, CDR2 YYEEEE. This TCR was recovered from a young man who received the YFV17D yellow fever vaccine. The sample in question was CD4+ T cells sorted from PBMCs, obtained on the day of the yellow fever booster vaccination. The chain recombines TRBV5-6 with TRBJ1-5; TRBD1 might be the D (6 bases). The CDR3 region is CASSLGPPSGAHQPQHF. CDR3 DNA sequence: TGTGCCAGCAGCTTGGGGCCCCCTTCGGGGGCACATCAGCCCCAGCATTTT.